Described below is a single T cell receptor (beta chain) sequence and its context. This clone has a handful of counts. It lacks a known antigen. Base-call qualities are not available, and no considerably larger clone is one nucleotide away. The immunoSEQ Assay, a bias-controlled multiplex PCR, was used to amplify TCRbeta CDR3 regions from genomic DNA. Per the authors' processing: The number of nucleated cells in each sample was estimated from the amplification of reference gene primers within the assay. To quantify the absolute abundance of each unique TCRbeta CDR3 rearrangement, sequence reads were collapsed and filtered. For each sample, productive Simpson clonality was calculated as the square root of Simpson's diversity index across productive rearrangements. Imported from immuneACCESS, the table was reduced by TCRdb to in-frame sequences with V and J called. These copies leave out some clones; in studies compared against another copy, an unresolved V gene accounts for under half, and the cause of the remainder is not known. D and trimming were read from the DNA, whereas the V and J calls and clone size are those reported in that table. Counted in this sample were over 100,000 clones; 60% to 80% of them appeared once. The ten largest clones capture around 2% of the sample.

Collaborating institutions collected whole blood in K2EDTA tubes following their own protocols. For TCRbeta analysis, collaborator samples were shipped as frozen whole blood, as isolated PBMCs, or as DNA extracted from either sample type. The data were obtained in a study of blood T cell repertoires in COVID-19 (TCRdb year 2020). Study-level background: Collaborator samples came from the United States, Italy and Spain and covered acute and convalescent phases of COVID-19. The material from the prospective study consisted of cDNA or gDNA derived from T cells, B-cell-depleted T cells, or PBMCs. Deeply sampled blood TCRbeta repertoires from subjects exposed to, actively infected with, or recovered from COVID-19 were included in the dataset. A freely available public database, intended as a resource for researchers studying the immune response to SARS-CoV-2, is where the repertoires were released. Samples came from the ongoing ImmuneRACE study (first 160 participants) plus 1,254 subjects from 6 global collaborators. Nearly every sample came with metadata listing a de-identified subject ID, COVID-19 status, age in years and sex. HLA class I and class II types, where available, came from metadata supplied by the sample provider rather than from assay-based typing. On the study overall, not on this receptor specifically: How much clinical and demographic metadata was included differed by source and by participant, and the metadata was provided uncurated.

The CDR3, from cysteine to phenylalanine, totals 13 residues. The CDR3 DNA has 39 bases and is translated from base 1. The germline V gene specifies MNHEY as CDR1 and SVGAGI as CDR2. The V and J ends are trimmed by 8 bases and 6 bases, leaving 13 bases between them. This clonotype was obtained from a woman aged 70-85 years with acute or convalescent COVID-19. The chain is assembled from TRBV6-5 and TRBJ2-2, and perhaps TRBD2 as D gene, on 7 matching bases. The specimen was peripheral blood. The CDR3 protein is CASHGGHPGELFF. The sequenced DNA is TGTGCCAGCCACGGGGGGCATCCCGGGGAGCTGTTTTTT.